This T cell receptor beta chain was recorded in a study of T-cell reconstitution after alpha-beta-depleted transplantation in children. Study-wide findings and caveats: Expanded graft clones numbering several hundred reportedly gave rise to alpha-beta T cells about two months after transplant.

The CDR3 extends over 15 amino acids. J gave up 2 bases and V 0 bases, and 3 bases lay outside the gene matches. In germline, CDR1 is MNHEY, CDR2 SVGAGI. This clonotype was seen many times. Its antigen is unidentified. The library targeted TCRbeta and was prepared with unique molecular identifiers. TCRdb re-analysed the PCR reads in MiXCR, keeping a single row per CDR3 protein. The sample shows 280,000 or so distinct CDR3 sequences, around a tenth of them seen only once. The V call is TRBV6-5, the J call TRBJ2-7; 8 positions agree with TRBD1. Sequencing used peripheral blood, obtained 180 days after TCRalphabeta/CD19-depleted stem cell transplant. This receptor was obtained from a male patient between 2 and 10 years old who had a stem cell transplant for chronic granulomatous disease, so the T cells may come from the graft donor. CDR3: CASSYSGGQAYEQYF. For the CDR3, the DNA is TGTGCCAGCAGTTACTCTGGGGGACAGGCCTACGAGCAGTACTTC.